This T cell receptor (beta chain) is from a study of CD8 T cells in ankylosing spondylitis. This CDR3 has 13 amino acids. Trimming shortened V by 7 bases and J by 0 bases, and 12 bases separated the two germline ends. Germline CDR1 SQVTM, CDR2 ANQGSEA. On this clonotype itself: Its antigen is currently unknown.

The study, taken as a whole, reports: Reported data indicate significant enrichment of disease-linked clones within matched ankylosing spondylitis synovial fluid.

One entry per CDR3 protein, called by TCRdb with MiXCR from the 5' RACE reads. The data show 290,000 or so distinct CDR3 sequences, more than 20% seen once. The TCR was taken from a female donor with ankylosing spondylitis or in good health (not recorded which). Sequences were obtained from blood, either unsorted or a sorted T cell fraction (not recorded which). J is TRBJ1-1 and V is TRBV29-1; D remains unclear. CDR3 DNA: TGCAGCGCCAAGATAGTCATGAACACTGAAGCTTTCTTT. Residues: CSAKIVMNTEAFF.